The 18 T cell receptor beta chains reported below all come from one sample, sequenced in a study of CD8 T cells in Susac syndrome. RNA amounts of 0.5 to 1 ug underwent reverse transcription with random hexamers. Using its own MiXCR run on the immunoSEQ multiplex PCR reads, TCRdb lists one record per CDR3 protein. The profile shows about 140,000 distinct CDR3 sequences, 85% to 95% of them singletons. Sequenced sample: CD4+ T cells from PBMCs. Receptors were obtained from a human donor with Susac syndrome.

The V and J genes are TRBV4-1 and TRBJ1-2, with D perhaps TRBD1 (5 bases). From germline, CDR1 is MGHRA and CDR2 YSYEKL. CDR3 length equals 16 residues. Trimming left V 4 bases short and J 3 bases short, with 18 bases between. The CDR3 is CASSRGLGEGDYGYTF. The CDR3 region has the DNA TGCGCCAGCAGCCGGGGATTGGGTGAAGGGGACTATGGCTACACCTTC.

The rearrangement uses TRBV27 and TRBJ1-4; tentative D call: TRBD1 (6 bases). The CDR3 length is 13 residues. CDR1 is MNHEY and CDR2 is SMNVEV in the germline V gene (reference sequence). Trimming removed 6 bases at V and 1 base at J, with 6 bases between. CDR3 nucleotides: TGTGCCAGCAGACAGGGAACTAATGAAAAACTGTTTTTT. Amino acid sequence: CASRQGTNEKLFF.

In its sample, this clonotype was seen once. This sequence joins TRBV4-2 and TRBJ2-7; D is ambiguous. CDR1 and CDR2 (germline): LGHNA, YNFKEQ. There are 12 residues in the CDR3. Trimming cost V 5 bases and J 3 bases, with 8 bases left between them. The CDR3 region has the DNA TGTGCCAGCAGCTCACAAAACTACGAGCAGTACTTC. This codes for CASSSQNYEQYF.

The chain has TRBV20-1 and TRBJ1-1, with 7 bases fitting TRBD1. There are 12 residues in the CDR3. CDR1 and CDR2 (germline): DFQATT, SNEGSKA (reference sequence). The V gene end was trimmed by 2 bases and the J gene end by 3 bases; junction bases not matched to a gene: 0. CDR3 bases: TGCAGTGCTAGAACAGGGGACACTGAAGCTTTCTTT. Its protein is CSARTGDTEAFF.

This clonotype occurred once. No conserved phenylalanine or tryptophan ends this CDR3, so it is likely a read error. This chain uses TRBV27 with TRBJ2-2, with TRBD1 identical over 7 bases. Germline V CDR1 and CDR2: MNHEY, SMNVEV (reference sequence). V shed 8 bases and J 6 bases; nucleotides not matched to a gene: 9. The CDR3 spans 14 residues. The CDR3 sequence is CASQQGLDAGELFV. Written as DNA, the CDR3 is TGTGCCAGCCAACAGGGGTTGGATGCCGGGGAGCTGTTTGTT.

This sequence joins TRBV20-1 and TRBJ2-7; the match to TRBD1 covers 8 bases. Germline loops: CDR1 DFQATT, CDR2 SNEGSKA (reference sequence). This CDR3 spans 13 amino acids. The V segment lost 5 bases and the J segment 5 bases; nucleotides outside the gene matches: 8. CDR3 in amino acids: CSASQGALDEQYF. For the CDR3, the DNA is TGCAGTGCTTCCCAGGGGGCCCTGGACGAGCAGTACTTC.

This sequence joins TRBV12-3 or TRBV12-4 and TRBJ2-7, with 11 nucleotides matching TRBD1. The CDR3 loop spans 16 amino acids. V was pared by 5 bases and J by 2 bases, with 8 bases of the junction left unmatched. The CDR3 bases are TGTGCCAGCAGTAGGGGGTGGGACAGGGGGACCTACGAGCAGTACTTC. Translation: CASSRGWDRGTYEQYF.

The chain links TRBV28 to TRBJ1-2, with 7 bases aligning to TRBD1. Germline CDR1 MDHEN, CDR2 SYDVKM. The CDR3 extends over 14 amino acids. Losses at the gene ends were 2 bases for V and 4 bases for J; bases not matched to a gene: 4. The CDR3 loop reads CASSLGSGGYGYTF. CDR3 DNA sequence: TGTGCCAGCAGTTTAGGTTCAGGGGGCTATGGCTACACCTTC.

This chain links TRBV29-1 with TRBJ1-1; TRBD1 might be the D (5 bases). The V end lost 7 bases, the J end lost 4 bases, and 19 bases lay between the germline ends. The CDR3 runs 14 residues. Germline V gives CDR1 SQVTM, CDR2 ANQGSEA. The CDR3 sequence is CSACLRAGFTEAFF. The CDR3 DNA sequence: TGCAGCGCATGTCTCAGGGCTGGGTTCACTGAAGCTTTCTTT.

The chain couples TRBV4-1 to TRBJ1-1; the D gene is possibly TRBD1 (6 bases). In germline, CDR1 is MGHRA, CDR2 YSYEKL. This CDR3 is 14 amino acids long. V shed 0 bases and J shed 8 bases, with 13 bases lying between them. The CDR3 bases are TGCGCCAGCAGCCAAGATTTCCAGGGGAGAGAAGCTTTCTTT. Its protein product is CASSQDFQGREAFF.

J is TRBJ1-2 and V is TRBV6-1; weak D call: TRBD1 (6 bases). V lost 3 bases to trimming and J lost 3 bases, with 14 bases between them. This CDR3 spans 15 amino acids. CDR1 is MNHNS, CDR2 SASEGT, per germline. The CDR3 DNA sequence: TGTGCCAGCAGTGACTACAGGGTCCCCTACTATGGCTACACCTTC. It specifies CASSDYRVPYYGYTF.

The genes are TRBV15 and TRBJ2-7; either TRBD1 or TRBD2 may fit D (5 bases each). The CDR3 has 16 residues. Trimming left V 1 base short and J 2 bases short, with 15 bases between. Germline V CDR1 and CDR2: LNHNV, YYDKDF (reference sequence). This CDR3 is CATSRGPGTGTYEQYF. The CDR3, as DNA: TGTGCCACCAGCAGAGGCCCCGGGACCGGGACCTACGAGCAGTACTTC.

This chain joins TRBV7-2 and TRBJ1-2; D not certain. The germline V gene encodes CDR1 SGHTA and CDR2 FQGNSA. Trimming pared 5 bases from V and 4 bases from J, leaving 14 bases between. This CDR3 contains 14 residues. DNA of the CDR3: TGTGCCAGCAGCACGAGCCCGGGCCTCTATGGCTACACCTTC. Its protein is CASSTSPGLYGYTF.

V usage is TRBV2 and J usage is TRBJ1-1, with 8 bases aligning to TRBD1. With 8 bases clipped from V and 0 bases from J, the junction kept 11 bases outside the gene matches. The length of the CDR3 is 16 residues. From germline, CDR1 is SNHLY and CDR2 FYNNEI. CDR3 region: CASARPGTGVNTEAFF. As DNA, the CDR3 is TGTGCCAGCGCTCGTCCCGGGACAGGAGTGAACACTGAAGCTTTCTTT.

This rearrangement joins TRBV12-3 or TRBV12-4 to TRBJ2-2; maybe TRBD2 (7 bases). V was shortened by 11 bases and J by 5 bases, with 12 bases between the two germline ends. The CDR3 is made up of 12 amino acids. Here the CDR3 DNA reads TGTGCCGGGGGGGGCAGAACCGGGGAGCTGTTTTTT. It encodes CAGGGRTGELFF.

The count of this clonotype is one. The CDR3 reads CASSLVPIGGGGPFF. The CDR3 region has the DNA TGTGCCAGCAGCTTAGTCCCCATCGGGGGAGGCGGTCCGTTCTTC. This chain joins TRBV11-2 and TRBJ2-1; D is perhaps TRBD2 (6 bases). The CDR3 loop spans 15 amino acids. Germline lookup yields CDR1 SGHAT and CDR2 FQNNGV. Trimming removed 1 base at V and 15 bases at J, with 22 bases between.

The chain carries TRBV7-2 and TRBJ2-7; 11 bases align to TRBD2. Per germline, CDR1 SGHTA and CDR2 FQGNSA. J was trimmed by 6 bases and V by 4 bases; bases with no gene match: 5. This CDR3 region has 14 residues. The DNA of the CDR3 is TGTGCCAGCAGCTGGATAGGGACTAGCGGCGAGCAGTACTTC. The encoded protein is CASSWIGTSGEQYF.

V gene TRBV7-2 combines with J gene TRBJ2-7; D is perhaps TRBD1 (6 bases). The V end lost 5 bases, the J end lost 5 bases, and 10 bases lay between the germline ends. The CDR3 extends over 12 amino acids. Germline V gives CDR1 SGHTA, CDR2 FQGNSA. DNA for the CDR3: TGTGCCAGCAGCCCACAGGGCAACGAGCAGTACTTC. This translates into CASSPQGNEQYF.